These 13 T cell receptor beta chains were sequenced from one sample in a study of T cells after yellow fever vaccination. TCRdb reanalysed the 5' RACE reads using MiXCR and keeps one entry per CDR3 protein. The sample yields 500,000 to 650,000 distinct CDR3 sequences, about 14% seen once. The sample in question was PBMCs, obtained on the day of the yellow fever booster vaccination. The receptor set was obtained from a man younger than 40 who received the YFV17D yellow fever vaccine.

This clonotype has just a few counts. The CDR3 region is CASSLEGLASHEQFF. CDR3 DNA sequence: TGTGCCAGCAGCTTAGAGGGACTAGCGAGTCATGAGCAGTTCTTC. The V and J genes are TRBV7-9 and TRBJ2-1, with 10 bases lining up with TRBD2. Looked up from germline, CDR1 is SEHNR and CDR2 is FQNEAQ (reference sequence). Trimming took 1 base from V and 8 from J; bases not matched to a gene: 5. The CDR3 runs 15 residues.

A few counts support this clonotype. This chain connects TRBV4-3 to TRBJ2-2, with D uncertain. Germline CDR1 LGHNA, CDR2 YSLEER. This CDR3 contains 14 residues. The V and J ends lost 5 bases and 3 bases respectively, with 10 bases between them. This chain's CDR3 is CASSGAWDTGELFF. CDR3 in DNA: TGCGCCAGCAGCGGCGCCTGGGACACCGGGGAGCTGTTTTTT.

The rearrangement links TRBV4-3 to TRBJ2-3, with D uncertain. CDR1 LGHNA and CDR2 YSLEER come from the germline V gene. There are 13 residues in the CDR3. Trimming took 0 bases from V and 4 from J, leaving 5 bases between them. In nucleotides, the CDR3 is TGCGCCAGCAGCCAAGACTCGGCAGATACGCAGTATTTT. Translated, it gives CASSQDSADTQYF.

This clonotype was found many times. This chain joins TRBV7-2 and TRBJ2-3, with D perhaps TRBD2 (5 bases). The CDR3 extends over 13 amino acids. Germline CDR1 is SGHTA and CDR2 is FQGNSA. With 5 bases removed from V and 2 bases from J, the gap between germline ends came to 8 bases. The CDR3 sequence: CASSQTNTDTQYF. The CDR3 region has the DNA TGTGCCAGCAGCCAGACTAACACAGATACGCAGTATTTT.

The CDR3 sequence: CASSPTLRRRTNEKLFF. CDR3 DNA sequence: TGTGCCAGCAGCCCAACCCTCCGTAGGCGGACTAATGAAAAACTGTTTTTT. This sequence joins TRBV7-4 and TRBJ1-4, with unresolved D. Per germline, CDR1 SGHVT and CDR2 SQSDAQ. Trimming took 5 bases from V and 2 from J, leaving 18 bases between them. The CDR3 is 17 amino acids.

The chain recombines TRBV5-1 with TRBJ2-1; 9 bases are shared with TRBD2. This CDR3 is 16 amino acids long. The V gene end was trimmed by 0 bases and the J gene end by 4 bases; junction bases not matched to a gene: 5. The germline V gene encodes CDR1 SGHRS and CDR2 YFSETQ. The CDR3 loop reads CASSLVSSGIYNEQFF. CDR3 sequence (DNA): TGCGCCAGCAGCTTGGTTTCTAGCGGGATTTACAATGAGCAGTTCTTC.

Only a few counts were recorded for this clonotype. This chain connects TRBV4-2 to TRBJ2-5; TRBD2 agrees at 7 bases. The CDR3 covers 15 residues. V was pared by 2 bases and J by 3 bases, with 6 bases of the junction left unmatched. CDR1 is LGHNA and CDR2 is YNFKEQ in the germline V gene. For the CDR3, the DNA is TGTGCCAGCAGCCAAAATGCCGGGACTAAAGAGACCCAGTACTTC. It encodes CASSQNAGTKETQYF.

In its sample, this clonotype was seen many times. The chain carries TRBV29-1 and TRBJ1-2, with D possibly being TRBD1 (6 bases). This CDR3 contains 14 residues. Deletions cut 6 bases from V and 3 bases from J, with 17 bases between. Germline-derived CDR1 and CDR2 are SQVTM and ANQGSEA. The CDR3 bases are TGCAGCGTCCCGACTGAGGGGGGGGACTATGGCTACACCTTC. Protein: CSVPTEGGDYGYTF.

The sample holds a few counts of this clonotype. This chain's CDR3 is CSARVAGGGGIQYF. The CDR3 DNA is TGCAGTGCTAGAGTGGCGGGAGGGGGGGGCATTCAGTACTTC. The chain is built from TRBV20-1 and TRBJ2-4; 9 bases are a match to TRBD2. CDR3 length equals 14 residues. Trimming cost V 1 base and J 9 bases; bases outside gene matches: 7. In germline, CDR1 is DFQATT, CDR2 SNEGSKA (reference sequence).

The chain links TRBV20-1 to TRBJ2-7; possible D gene TRBD2, 6 bases. Between the trimmed V and J ends, which lost 3 bases and 3 bases, there was a span of 18 bases. The CDR3 has 15 residues. Germline V lookup: CDR1 DFQATT, CDR2 SNEGSKA (reference sequence). The CDR3: CSARTSGLRNYEQYF. CDR3 bases: TGCAGTGCTAGGACCAGCGGGCTTAGGAACTACGAGCAGTACTTC.

In this sample, this clonotype turned up a few times. The V call is TRBV20-1, the J call TRBJ2-7; 10 nucleotides line up with TRBD2. The germline gives CDR1 DFQATT, CDR2 SNEGSKA (reference sequence). Trimming at V came to 2 bases and at J to 0 bases, leaving 4 bases not matched to a gene. This CDR3 contains 15 residues. This chain's CDR3 is CSARTSGIFSYEQYF. CDR3 nucleotides: TGCAGTGCTAGAACTAGCGGGATTTTCTCCTACGAGCAGTACTTC.

This clonotype was counted between two and nine times. The chain combines TRBV29-1 with TRBJ2-7; possibly TRBD1 for D (5 bases). The CDR3 has 13 amino acids. V lost 6 bases and J 4 bases, leaving 16 bases between the germline ends. The germline V gene has CDR1 SQVTM and CDR2 ANQGSEA. This CDR3 reads CSVVQTDFYEQYF. The DNA of the CDR3 is TGCAGCGTAGTTCAGACAGATTTTTACGAGCAGTACTTC.

The chain employs TRBV9 and TRBJ1-4, with D possibly TRBD1 on 5 matching bases. There are 16 residues in the CDR3. From germline, CDR1 is SGDLS and CDR2 YYNGEE. V was clipped by 0 bases and J by 3 bases, with 12 bases between them. This chain's CDR3 is CASSVDDGGANEKLFF. The CDR3 DNA reads TGTGCCAGCAGCGTAGATGACGGGGGTGCTAATGAAAAACTGTTTTTT.